This T cell receptor beta chain was profiled in a study of cytomegalovirus exposure and HLA in healthy donors. Study as a whole: HLA-typed donors were the source of roughly 80 million unique TCRs held in an early data release. Overall study findings and caveats: Most subjects' HLA-A and HLA-B alleles were reportedly predicted from TCR beta sequences. For most TCR beta V segments, an earlier analysis put the productive rate at about 87% or about 30% of the time. Some TCR beta chains (over 150 of them) were listed as cytomegalovirus-associated.

Concerning this clone: Antigen unknown.

PCR involved 60 Vbeta and 13 Jbeta primers. Measured with immunoSEQ multiplex PCR; TCRdb has only the in-frame clones, and not every one. The sample consists of 120,000 or so clones, roughly four fifths of them appearing once. V gave up 4 bases and J gave up 7 bases; unmatched junction bases: 18. Per germline, CDR1 MGHRA and CDR2 YSYEKL. The CDR3 is 18 residues long. Sequenced material: PBMCs. This clonotype was obtained from a young man in good health and CMV-seronegative. This chain connects TRBV4-1 to TRBJ1-2, with 10 bases identical to TRBD1. CDR3 sequence reads: CASSLNTGTGAGSVGYTF. In DNA, the CDR3 is TGCGCCAGCAGCCTAAACACCGGGACAGGGGCTGGATCGGTTGGCTACACCTTC.